What follows are 11 T cell receptor beta chains derived from one specimen sequenced in a study of human T cells and chemical hapten exposure. Indicated time point: pre-sensitization, week 0. The sample's treatment: therapeutic diphenylcyclopropenone sensitization with weekly scalp DPC. One entry per CDR3 protein results from TCRdb running MiXCR on the RACE reads. The sample gives about 380,000 distinct CDR3 sequences, approximately 5.1% of which show up once; 2.6% is in the top ten. The specimen comprised whole blood, sampled in connection with sensitization to the hapten diphenylcyclopropenone (DPC). The receptors were sampled from a woman between 50 and 59 years old with alopecia areata. Some clones in this sample may be carry-over from other donors' samples.

This clonotype occurred many times. The chain recombines TRBV5-8 with TRBJ2-1; perhaps TRBD1 as D (5 bases). Germline CDR1 SGHTS, CDR2 YDEGEE. V gave up 4 bases and J gave up 6 bases, with 14 bases separating them. The CDR3 sequence is 14 residues long. CDR3 loop: CASSEDTSGNEQFF. The CDR3 nucleotides are TGTGCCAGCAGCGAGGACACTTCTGGCAATGAGCAGTTCTTC.

This clonotype was seen repeatedly, ten times or more. The rearrangement uses TRBV29-1 and TRBJ1-1, with unresolved D. The ends were cut back, 5 bases at V and 7 bases at J, with 14 bases in the middle. CDR1 is SQVTM, CDR2 ANQGSEA, per germline. This CDR3 is 12 amino acids long. In nucleotides, the CDR3 is TGCAGCGTTAATAGGCCCCCCCTTGAAGCTTTCTTT. This translates into CSVNRPPLEAFF.

The chain uses TRBV2 and TRBJ2-3, with 8 bases matching TRBD1. J lost 8 bases, V lost 9 bases, and 4 bases had no gene match. The CDR3 contains 11 residues. Per germline, CDR1 SNHLY and CDR2 FYNNEI. The CDR3 spells CASTQGVTQYF. CDR3 sequence (DNA): TGTGCCAGTACACAGGGGGTTACGCAGTATTTT.

Many counts were recorded for this clonotype. The V gene is TRBV27, the J gene TRBJ2-3; D assignment may be TRBD1 or TRBD2 (6 bases each). V dropped 5 bases and J dropped 2 bases, with 14 bases sitting between them. Looked up from germline, CDR1 is MNHEY and CDR2 is SMNVEV (reference sequence). The CDR3 covers 15 residues. The CDR3 loop is CASSPWGAPTDTQYF. The CDR3, as DNA: TGTGCCAGCAGTCCCTGGGGGGCCCCCACAGATACGCAGTATTTT.

This clonotype has only a few counts. The rearrangement uses TRBV7-9 and TRBJ2-3; D is ambiguous. This CDR3 contains 13 residues. Germline CDR1 SEHNR, CDR2 FQNEAQ (reference sequence). The V and J ends lost 4 bases and 2 bases respectively, with 7 bases between them. DNA for the CDR3: TGTGCCAGCAGCTATGACAACACAGATACGCAGTATTTT. Its protein product is CASSYDNTDTQYF.

This clonotype was picked up many times. This chain joins TRBV20-1 and TRBJ2-7; D is undetermined. This CDR3 has 11 amino acids. CDR1 and CDR2 from the germline V gene are DFQATT and SNEGSKA (reference sequence). Trimming stripped 3 bases from V and 3 bases from J, with 6 bases between. CDR3 protein: CSARGGYEQYF. CDR3 nucleotides: TGCAGTGCTAGGGGCGGCTACGAGCAGTACTTC.

V gene TRBV7-2 combines with J gene TRBJ2-1; D unresolved. From germline, CDR1 is SGHTA and CDR2 FQGNSA. Trimming removed 7 bases from V and 4 bases from J, with 11 bases in between. The CDR3 length is 13 residues. CDR3 protein: CASTEDQYNEQFF. In nucleotides, the CDR3 is TGTGCCAGCACCGAGGACCAATACAATGAGCAGTTCTTC.

This rearrangement joins TRBV10-3 to TRBJ2-5, with a tentative D call TRBD2 (6 bases). In germline, CDR1 is ENHRY, CDR2 SYGVKD. The germline V and J ends were trimmed by 0 bases and 2 bases, with 19 bases remaining between them. This CDR3 region has 18 residues. CDR3 region: CAISESSYRLGGQETQYF. The CDR3 DNA follows: TGTGCCATCAGTGAGTCGAGTTACCGCTTGGGAGGACAAGAGACCCAGTACTTC.

This clonotype was seen many times. The V call is TRBV6-2 or TRBV6-3, the J call TRBJ2-5; D may be TRBD2 (5 bases). Deletions cut 5 bases from V and 5 bases from J, with 15 bases between. Germline V CDR1 and CDR2: MNHEY, SVGEGT. The CDR3 sequence is 14 residues long. Here the CDR3 reads CASSLRPQRETQYF. DNA of the CDR3: TGTGCCAGCAGTCTCAGGCCCCAGCGGGAGACCCAGTACTTC.

About this clonotype itself: A much larger clonotype is one base distant, so this may be a read error. The chain is built from TRBV29-1 and TRBJ2-3, with 8 positions matching TRBD1. This CDR3 has 13 amino acids. CDR1 is SQVTM, CDR2 ANQGSEA, per germline. CDR3 in amino acids: CGAAGGRADTQYF. The CDR3 nucleotides read TGCGGCGCCGCAGGGGGCAGAGCAGATACGCAGTATTTT.

This clonotype came up many times. This sequence joins TRBV5-1 and TRBJ1-1; tentative D call: TRBD1 (6 bases). Germline lookup yields CDR1 SGHRS and CDR2 YFSETQ. Deletions cut 5 bases from V and 4 bases from J, with 24 bases between. The CDR3 has 17 residues. CDR3 DNA: TGCGCCAGCAGAGAAACCGATCCAGGGGCCCTTGGCACTGAAGCTTTCTTT. It encodes CASRETDPGALGTEAFF.